The 25 T cell receptor beta chains listed next were all sequenced from one sample in a study of T cells in women clearing cervical HPV infection (dated by TCRdb to the late 2010s). Library generation was performed with the immunoSEQ multiplex PCR assay. This is the immuneACCESS table as TCRdb keeps it, with only in-frame sequences that have V and J called. A part of the clones is gone; compared with another copy, unresolved V genes explain less than half, and the rest is unexplained. This sample's clone table shows about 30,000 clones. The leading ten clones occupy 7.5% to 10% of the sample. Sequencing input: blood buffy coat. Receptors were obtained from a woman aged 18 to 75 with a cervical HPV16 infection that either progressed to CIN3+ or cleared (not recorded which).

Points on this clone: The sequence runs out 3 residues before the end of the CDR3; the remainder is reconstructed from the germline J gene. The chain uses TRBV2 and TRBJ2-3; TRBD2 matches 7 bases. CDR1 and CDR2 from the germline V gene are SNHLY and FYNNEI. CDR3 length: 13 amino acids. CDR3 DNA (partial): TGTGCCAACAAGGCGGGAGTCCTAGAGACG. It codes for CANKAGVLET. The complete CDR3 sequence is CANKAGVLETQYF. Variable domain in full (rest from reference TRBV2 and TRBJ2-3): EPEVTQTPSHQVTQMGQEVILRCVPISNHLYFYWYRQILGQKVEFLVSFYNNEISEKSEIFDDQFSVERPDGSNFTLKIRSTKLEDSAMYFCANKAGVLETQYFGPGTRLTVL.

With respect to this clone: The CDR3 extends 3 residues past the end of the read, so its final part is completed from the germline J gene. The chain couples TRBV2 to TRBJ2-4; 10 nucleotides align to TRBD1. CDR1 and CDR2 from the germline V gene are SNHLY and FYNNEI. This CDR3 spans 16 amino acids. V lost 10 bases, J lost 4 bases, and 13 bases stayed unmatched. This CDR3 is CATLTSGGQGKNIQYF. The sequenced part of the CDR3 DNA is TGTGCCACCCTAACCTCAGGGGGACAGGGGAAAAACATT. The whole variable domain, filled in from reference TRBV2 and TRBJ2-4, reads EPEVTQTPSHQVTQMGQEVILRCVPISNHLYFYWYRQILGQKVEFLVSFYNNEISEKSEIFDDQFSVERPDGSNFTLKIRSTKLEDSAMYFCATLTSGGQGKNIQYFGAGTRLSVL.

As regards this clone: From the germline J gene comes the end of the CDR3, since the read stops 3 residues before it. The chain uses TRBV30 and TRBJ1-1; TRBD1 matches at 7 bases. This CDR3 has 12 residues. Germline CDR1 reads GTSNPN; CDR2 reads SVGIG (reference sequence). J gave up 6 bases and V 2 bases, and 3 bases lay outside the gene matches. The CDR3 region is CAWSLDRPEAFF. CDR3 DNA, as far as it was read: TGTGCCTGGAGTCTGGACAGGCCTGAA.

As to this clone: The DNA ends 3 residues before the CDR3 does, and the rest of the CDR3 is filled in from the germline J gene. The chain employs TRBV7-8 and TRBJ1-1; D is uncertain. The CDR3 extends over 14 amino acids. V dropped 3 bases and J dropped 4 bases, with 12 bases sitting between them. CDR1 and CDR2 (germline): SGHVS, FQNEAQ. The covered CDR3 bases are TGTGCCAGCAGCTTTCCAACTCAAAGCACTGAA. Encoded protein: CASSFPTQSTE. The whole CDR3 sequence is CASSFPTQSTEAFF. Complete variable domain (other parts from reference TRBV7-8 and TRBJ1-1): GAGVSQSPRYKVAKRGQDVALRCDPISGHVSLFWYQQALGQGPEFLTYFQNEAQLDKSGLPSDRFFAERPEGSVSTLKIQRTQQEDSAVYLCASSFPTQSTEAFFGQGTRLTVV.

With respect to this clone: The DNA ends 3 residues before the CDR3 does, and the rest of the CDR3 is filled in from the germline J gene. The rearrangement uses TRBV13 and TRBJ2-1; 7 bases are a match to TRBD1. The CDR3 sequence is 15 residues long. Germline CDR1 and CDR2: PRHDT and FYEKMQ (reference sequence). V lost 9 bases, J lost 8 bases, and 16 bases stayed unmatched. The CDR3 loop is CASFSRGSPSDEQFF. The CDR3 DNA, read in part, is TGTGCCAGTTTCTCCAGGGGGTCCCCTTCGGATGAG.

Comment on this clone: The read is 3 residues too short to cover the CDR3 end, so that end is filled in from the germline J gene. V and J are TRBV20-1 and TRBJ1-3, with 7 bases identical to TRBD1. Trimming cost V 0 bases and J 6 bases; bases outside gene matches: 5. The CDR3 totals 14 residues. Germline V gene data show CDR1 as DFQATT and CDR2 as SNEGSKA (reference sequence). This CDR3 is CSARDPRGINTIYF. The sequenced CDR3 bases are TGCAGTGCTAGAGACCCCAGGGGGATAAACACC.

As for this clone: The read ends 3 residues before the CDR3 terminus; that terminus is restored from the germline J gene. The gene calls are TRBV19 and TRBJ1-4, with 8 bases identical to TRBD1. Losses at the gene ends were 6 bases for V and 0 bases for J; bases not matched to a gene: 3. The length of the CDR3 is 15 residues. Looked up from germline, CDR1 is LNHDA and CDR2 is SQIVND (reference sequence). CDR3 in amino acids: CASRDREATNEKLFF. Partial CDR3 DNA: TGTGCCAGTAGGGACAGGGAGGCAACTAATGAAAAA.

As to this clone: The read gets to within 3 residues of the CDR3 end, and the germline J gene fills in the rest. The chain carries TRBV5-3 and TRBJ1-1; D is unclear. TRBV5-3 is treated as an ORF (open reading frame) with a function not yet certain. V was pared by 1 base and J by 2 bases, with 9 bases between. The CDR3 contains 14 residues. CDR3 in amino acids: CARSLRQANTEAFF. The covered CDR3 bases are TGTGCCAGAAGCTTGAGGCAGGCCAACACTGAA.

As for this clone: From the germline J gene comes the end of the CDR3, since the read stops 3 residues before it. V gene TRBV6-2 or TRBV6-3 combines with J gene TRBJ2-3, with D possibly matching TRBD2 (5 bases). Trimming shortened V by 7 bases and J by 4 bases, and 12 bases separated the two germline ends. The CDR3 runs to 13 residues. CDR1 and CDR2 from the germline V gene are MNHEY and SVGEGT. The sequenced part of the CDR3 DNA is TGTGCCAGCACCCCGGAGGCGGCAGATACG. This gives the protein CASTPEAADT. The whole CDR3 region reads CASTPEAADTQYF.

About this clone itself: Sequencing ends 3 residues short of the CDR3 end; the germline J gene provides the rest. This chain connects TRBV19 to TRBJ2-7; 7 bases agree with TRBD1. CDR1 and CDR2 from the germline V gene are LNHDA and SQIVND (reference sequence). There are 14 residues in the CDR3. V lost 4 bases and J lost 2; bases outside the gene matches: 5. The CDR3 protein is CASSRSGQTYEQYF. The DNA read from the CDR3 is TGTGCCAGTAGTAGATCGGGACAGACCTACGAG.

With regard to this clone: The observed sequence ends 3 residues before the CDR3 terminus, with the missing tail filled in from the germline J gene. V is TRBV12-3 or TRBV12-4 and J is TRBJ2-7; D may be TRBD2 (6 bases). The CDR3 extends over 13 amino acids. Trimming took 6 bases from V and 2 from J, leaving 11 bases between them. The CDR3 is CASRVAATYEQYF. Partial CDR3 DNA: TGTGCCAGCAGGGTAGCGGCCACCTACGAG.

As concerns this clone: The read gets to within 3 residues of the CDR3 end, and the germline J gene fills in the rest. The V call is TRBV19, the J call TRBJ2-3; a possible D gene is TRBD2 (5 bases). Looked up from germline, CDR1 is LNHDA and CDR2 is SQIVND (reference sequence). The CDR3 length is 13 residues. The sequenced CDR3 bases are TGTGCCAGTAGTAGCCCTAGCAATCAGCCG. Encoded protein: CASSSPSNQP. The whole CDR3 protein reads CASSSPSNQPQYF.

Worth noting for this clone: Read sequence stops 3 residues before the CDR3 end, and the germline J gene provides the missing end. This rearrangement joins TRBV5-1 to TRBJ2-5; 11 bases fit TRBD2. CDR1 is SGHRS, CDR2 YFSETQ, per germline. This CDR3 region has 15 residues. Trimming at V came to 4 bases and at J to 2 bases, leaving 4 bases not matched to a gene. CDR3 DNA (partial): TGCGCCAGCAGCCTTAGCGGGAGGGTGCAAGAGACC. Translated: CASSLSGRVQET. The entire CDR3 protein reads CASSLSGRVQETQYF. Drawing the rest from reference TRBV5-1 and TRBJ2-5, the complete variable domain is KAGVTQTPRYLIKTRGQQVTLSCSPISGHRSVSWYQQTPGQGLQFLFEYFSETQRNKGNFPGRFSGRQFSNSRSEMNVSTLELGDSALYLCASSLSGRVQETQYFGPGTRLLVL.

As to this clone: From the germline J gene comes the end of the CDR3, since the read stops 3 residues before it. The gene calls are TRBV10-3 and TRBJ2-7, with 9 bases that match TRBD2. Trimming cost V 8 bases and J 2 bases; bases outside gene matches: 10. The CDR3 is 15 residues long. The V gene's germline CDR1 is ENHRY and CDR2 SYGVKD. The DNA read from the CDR3 is TGTGCCATCGGGTCTAGCGGGGCTGGGACCTACGAG. Translation: CAIGSSGAGTYE. The full CDR3 protein reads CAIGSSGAGTYEQYF.

A word on this clone: The read terminates 3 residues before the CDR3 end, so the remaining end is supplied by the germline J gene. The chain carries TRBV11-2 and TRBJ2-7, with TRBD1 matching over 8 bases. Germline CDR1 is SGHAT and CDR2 is FQNNGV. The V segment lost 3 bases and the J segment 1 base; nucleotides outside the gene matches: 5. The CDR3 covers 15 residues. The chain's CDR3 is CASSFGQGGSYEQYF. The sequenced part of the CDR3 DNA is TGTGCCAGCAGCTTCGGACAGGGTGGGTCCTACGAG.

Turning to this clone: The DNA ends 3 residues before the CDR3 does, and the rest of the CDR3 is filled in from the germline J gene. V is TRBV7-2 and J is TRBJ1-5; D gene uncertain. CDR1 and CDR2 (germline): SGHTA, FQGNSA. CDR3 length: 14 residues. The germline V and J ends were trimmed by 6 bases and 5 bases, with 14 bases remaining between them. The DNA read from the CDR3 is TGTGCCAGCAGGTCCTCGGGCGGGGATCAGCCC. As protein: CASRSSGGDQP. The CDR3 reads in full as CASRSSGGDQPQHF. The variable domain in full, completed from reference TRBV7-2 and TRBJ1-5, reads GAGVSQSPSNKVTEKGKDVELRCDPISGHTALYWYRQSLGQGLEFLIYFQGNSAPDKSGLPSDRFSAERTGGSVSTLTIQRTQQEDSAVYLCASRSSGGDQPQHFGDGTRLSIL.

Points on this clone: The missing CDR3 end, 3 residues past where the read stops, is filled in from the germline J gene. This chain links TRBV2 with TRBJ2-4, with D perhaps TRBD1 (6 bases). Germline V lookup: CDR1 SNHLY, CDR2 FYNNEI. The CDR3 extends over 13 amino acids. With 6 bases removed from V and 9 bases from J, the gap between germline ends came to 15 bases. CDR3 sequence: CASRTQGLGIQYF. Incomplete CDR3 DNA: TGTGCCAGCAGGACCCAGGGGCTGGGCATT.

A remark on this clone: The sequence runs out 3 residues before the end of the CDR3; the remainder is reconstructed from the germline J gene. The gene calls are TRBV7-2 and TRBJ1-2, with a weak D call TRBD1 (5 bases). CDR1 and CDR2 (germline): SGHTA, FQGNSA. The CDR3 consists of 14 residues. CDR3 amino acids: CASSWGGGSYDYTF. The CDR3 DNA, read in part, is TGTGCCAGCAGCTGGGGCGGGGGTTCCTACGAC.

A word on this clone: Read sequence stops 3 residues before the CDR3 end, and the germline J gene provides the missing end. The V and J genes are TRBV5-1 and TRBJ1-2; unclear D gene. V was clipped by 3 bases and J by 7 bases, with 19 bases between them. This CDR3 has 15 amino acids. CDR1 is SGHRS, CDR2 YFSETQ, per germline. The CDR3 DNA, read in part, is TGCGCCAGCAGCTCCGGGTCTGGTTCCGCCGGTGGC. As protein: CASSSGSGSAGG. The entire CDR3 protein reads CASSSGSGSAGGYTF.

With respect to this clone: The CDR3 end is not reached by the read, which stops 3 residues before it; the germline J gene fills it in. This sequence joins TRBV7-9 and TRBJ2-6; D not resolved. The germline gives CDR1 SEHNR, CDR2 FQNEAQ (reference sequence). The V end lost 3 bases, the J end lost 3 bases, and 3 bases lay between the germline ends. The CDR3 sequence is 13 residues long. Partial CDR3 DNA: TGTGCCAGCAGCTTTAGTGGGGCCAACGTC. Translating gives CASSFSGANV. The CDR3 reads in full as CASSFSGANVLTF.

As concerns this clone: The read is 3 residues too short to cover the CDR3 end, so that end is filled in from the germline J gene. The genes are TRBV7-3 and TRBJ1-2; D is perhaps TRBD1 (5 bases). This CDR3 has 16 residues. The germline V gene encodes CDR1 SGHTA and CDR2 FQGTGA. CDR3 DNA (partial): TGTGCCAGCAGGCAGACTGGACATCCAAAGGCAGATACC. It is translated as CASRQTGHPKADT. Given in full, the CDR3 is CASRQTGHPKADTYTF.

CDR3 amino acids: CASSPTGGTYGYTF. The sequenced CDR3 bases are TGTGCCAGCAGTCCGACAGGGGGCACCTATGGC. This chain joins TRBV28 and TRBJ1-2; 10 nucleotides line up with TRBD1. The CDR3 is cut off 3 residues early in the read; its end comes from the germline J gene. This CDR3 comprises 14 residues. The ends lost 5 bases at V and 4 bases at J; junction bases unmatched: 4. CDR1 and CDR2 (germline): MDHEN, SYDVKM.

Regarding this clone: The read falls 3 residues short of the CDR3 end, and the missing part is taken from the germline J gene. The J gene is TRBJ1-2, the V gene TRBV20-1, with 10 bases identical to TRBD1. Trimming at V came to 6 bases and at J to 4 bases, leaving 11 bases not matched to a gene. The CDR3 runs to 15 residues. From germline, CDR1 is DFQATT and CDR2 SNEGSKA (reference sequence). This chain's CDR3 is CSASPGTGAGYGYTF. Partial CDR3 DNA: TGCAGTGCCAGTCCCGGGACAGGGGCCGGCTATGGC.

With regard to this clone: The DNA ends 3 residues before the CDR3 does, and the rest of the CDR3 is filled in from the germline J gene. The rearrangement uses TRBV4-2 and TRBJ1-6, with D maybe TRBD1 (6 bases). Germline lookup yields CDR1 LGHNA and CDR2 YNFKEQ. V dropped 0 bases and J dropped 10 bases, with 10 bases sitting between them. CDR3 length equals 14 residues. The CDR3 loop reads CASSQETGHSPLHF. The DNA read from the CDR3 is TGTGCCAGCAGCCAAGAAACAGGGCACTCACCC.

The CDR3 is CASSGVVLGQPQHF. CDR3 DNA (partial): TGTGCCAGTAGCGGAGTGGTGCTAGGTCAGCCC. The chain is built from TRBV19 and TRBJ1-5; unclear D gene. The read finishes 3 residues shy of the CDR3 end, and the germline J gene is used to complete it. Germline V CDR1 and CDR2: LNHDA, SQIVND (reference sequence). This CDR3 has 14 residues. V was shortened by 6 bases and J by 6 bases, with 15 bases between the two germline ends.